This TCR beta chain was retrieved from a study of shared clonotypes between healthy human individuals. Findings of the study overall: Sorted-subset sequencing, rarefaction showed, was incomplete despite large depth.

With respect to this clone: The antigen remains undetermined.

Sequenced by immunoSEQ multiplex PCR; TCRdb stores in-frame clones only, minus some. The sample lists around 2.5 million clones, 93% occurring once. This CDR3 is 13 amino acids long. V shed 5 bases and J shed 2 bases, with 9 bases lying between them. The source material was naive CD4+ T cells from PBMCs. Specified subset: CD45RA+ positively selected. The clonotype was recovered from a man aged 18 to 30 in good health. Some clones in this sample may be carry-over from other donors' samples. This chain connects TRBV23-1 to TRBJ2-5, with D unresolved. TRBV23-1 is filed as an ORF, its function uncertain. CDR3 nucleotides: TGCGCCAGCAGTACAGAATCACAAGAGACCCAGTACTTC. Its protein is CASSTESQETQYF.